This T cell receptor beta chain was found in a study of molecular identifiers for immune sequencing clone quantification. TCRdb independently ran MiXCR on the PCR reads; one entry per CDR3 protein. Here the sample spans hundreds of thousands of distinct CDR3 sequences, just under 20% being singletons. The study, taken as a whole, reports: Clone sizes that are highly expanded could be underestimated when identical TCR molecules share a barcode.

Germline loops: CDR1 MGHRA, CDR2 YSYEKL. This CDR3 contains 15 residues. The V and J ends lost 0 bases and 7 bases respectively, with 13 bases between them. This clonotype was seen at least ten times. No antigen is known for it. It was from roughly 21,000 to 960,000 sorted cells, with 10%, 30% or 50% RNA, that naive CD8 libraries came. Using a CD8+CD4-CCR7+CD45RA+ phenotype, naive CD8 T cells were sorted. The chain couples TRBV4-1 to TRBJ1-5; D is ambiguous. The source material was naive CD8+ T cells from blood, with Jurkat cell RNA spiked in. The sample's subset: FACS-sorted CD8+CD4-CCR7+CD45RA+ naive T cells. The receptor comes from a human donor in good health. Some libraries in this study had Jurkat cell RNA spiked in. The CDR3: CASSQDLLGGQPQHF. The DNA for the CDR3 is TGCGCCAGCAGCCAAGATCTCCTAGGAGGGCAGCCCCAGCATTTT.